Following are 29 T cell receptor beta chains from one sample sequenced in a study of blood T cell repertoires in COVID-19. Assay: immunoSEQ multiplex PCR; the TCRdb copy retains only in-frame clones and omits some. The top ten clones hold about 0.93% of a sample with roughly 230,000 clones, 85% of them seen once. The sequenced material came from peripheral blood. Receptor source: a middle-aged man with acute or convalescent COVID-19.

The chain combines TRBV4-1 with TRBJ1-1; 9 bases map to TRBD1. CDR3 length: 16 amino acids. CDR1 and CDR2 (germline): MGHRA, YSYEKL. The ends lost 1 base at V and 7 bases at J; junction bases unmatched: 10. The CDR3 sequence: CASSQVSGQGFVEAFF. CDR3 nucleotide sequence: TGCGCCAGCAGCCAAGTATCGGGACAGGGTTTCGTTGAAGCTTTCTTT.

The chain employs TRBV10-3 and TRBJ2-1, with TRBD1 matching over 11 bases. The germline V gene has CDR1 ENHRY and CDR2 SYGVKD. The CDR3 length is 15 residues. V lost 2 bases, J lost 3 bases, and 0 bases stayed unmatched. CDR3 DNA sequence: TGTGCCATCAGTGAGGGGACAGGGGGCTACAATGAGCAGTTCTTC. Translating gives CAISEGTGGYNEQFF.

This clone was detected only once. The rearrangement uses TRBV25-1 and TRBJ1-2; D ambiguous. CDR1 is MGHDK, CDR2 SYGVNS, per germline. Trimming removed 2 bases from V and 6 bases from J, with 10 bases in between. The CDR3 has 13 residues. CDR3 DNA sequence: TGTGCCAGCAGTGAAGGGAGGGCAAATGGCTACACCTTC. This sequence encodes CASSEGRANGYTF.

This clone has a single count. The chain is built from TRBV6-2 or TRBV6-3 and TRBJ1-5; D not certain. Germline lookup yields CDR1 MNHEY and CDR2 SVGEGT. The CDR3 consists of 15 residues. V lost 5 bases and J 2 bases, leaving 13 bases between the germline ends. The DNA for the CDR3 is TGTGCCAGCAGTCCCCCTCCGGAGCGCAATCAGCCCCAGCATTTT. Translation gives CASSPPPERNQPQHF.

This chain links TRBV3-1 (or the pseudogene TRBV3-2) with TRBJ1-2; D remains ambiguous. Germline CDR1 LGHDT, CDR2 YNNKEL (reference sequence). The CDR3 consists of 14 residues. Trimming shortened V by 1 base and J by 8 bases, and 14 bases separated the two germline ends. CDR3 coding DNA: TGTGCCAGCAGCCAAGGGTTCCGTTTAGAGGGCTACACCTTC. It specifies CASSQGFRLEGYTF.

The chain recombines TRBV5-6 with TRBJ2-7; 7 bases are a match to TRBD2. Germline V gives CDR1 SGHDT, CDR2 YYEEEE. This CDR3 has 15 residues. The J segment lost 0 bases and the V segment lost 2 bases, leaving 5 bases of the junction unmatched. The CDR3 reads CASSFITSVSYEQYF. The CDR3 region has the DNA TGTGCCAGCAGCTTCATAACTAGCGTCTCCTACGAGCAGTACTTC.

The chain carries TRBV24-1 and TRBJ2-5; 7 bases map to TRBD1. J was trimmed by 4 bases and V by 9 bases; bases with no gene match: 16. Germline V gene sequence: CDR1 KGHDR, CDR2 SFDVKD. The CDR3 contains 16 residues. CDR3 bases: TGTGCCACCCTTCTAGGGGTAACAGGGGAGAGAGAGACCCAGTACTTC. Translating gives CATLLGVTGERETQYF.

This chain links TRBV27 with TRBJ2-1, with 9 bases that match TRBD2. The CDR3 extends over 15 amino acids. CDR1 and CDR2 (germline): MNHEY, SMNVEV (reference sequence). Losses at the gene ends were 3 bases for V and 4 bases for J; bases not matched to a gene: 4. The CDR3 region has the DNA TGTGCCAGCAGTTTGGGGCTAGCGGGATACAATGAGCAGTTCTTC. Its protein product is CASSLGLAGYNEQFF.

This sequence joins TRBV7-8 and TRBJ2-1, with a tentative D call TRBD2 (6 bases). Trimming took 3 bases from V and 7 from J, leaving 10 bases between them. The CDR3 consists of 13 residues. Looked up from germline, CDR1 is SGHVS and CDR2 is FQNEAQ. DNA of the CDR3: TGTGCCAGCAGCTTTCTGGAGGGGAATGAGCAGTTCTTC. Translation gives CASSFLEGNEQFF.

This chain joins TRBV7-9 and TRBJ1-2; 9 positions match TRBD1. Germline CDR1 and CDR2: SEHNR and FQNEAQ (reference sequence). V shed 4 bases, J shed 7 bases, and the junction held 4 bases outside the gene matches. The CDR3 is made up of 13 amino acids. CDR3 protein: CASSWTGVGGYTF. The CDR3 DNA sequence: TGTGCCAGCAGCTGGACAGGGGTGGGTGGCTACACCTTC.

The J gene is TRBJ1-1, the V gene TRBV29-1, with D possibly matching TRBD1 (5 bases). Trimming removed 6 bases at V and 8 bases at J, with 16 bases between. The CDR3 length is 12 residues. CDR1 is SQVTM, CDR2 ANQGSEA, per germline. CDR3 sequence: CSVAFQGQEAFF. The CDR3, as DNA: TGCAGCGTCGCATTCCAGGGTCAGGAAGCTTTCTTT.

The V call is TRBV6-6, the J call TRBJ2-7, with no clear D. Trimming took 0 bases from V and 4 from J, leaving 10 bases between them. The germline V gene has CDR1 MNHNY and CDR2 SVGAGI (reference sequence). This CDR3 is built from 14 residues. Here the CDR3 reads CASSYSPDTYEQYF. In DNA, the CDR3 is TGTGCCAGCAGTTACTCGCCAGACACATACGAGCAGTACTTC.

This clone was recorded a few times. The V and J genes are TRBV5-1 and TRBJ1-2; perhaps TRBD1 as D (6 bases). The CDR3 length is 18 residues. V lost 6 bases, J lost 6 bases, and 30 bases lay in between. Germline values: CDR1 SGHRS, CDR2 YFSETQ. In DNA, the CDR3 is TGCGCCAGCATAAAATCCGGGACACCCATCCGTTGGTTCGATGGCTACACCTTC. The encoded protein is CASIKSGTPIRWFDGYTF.

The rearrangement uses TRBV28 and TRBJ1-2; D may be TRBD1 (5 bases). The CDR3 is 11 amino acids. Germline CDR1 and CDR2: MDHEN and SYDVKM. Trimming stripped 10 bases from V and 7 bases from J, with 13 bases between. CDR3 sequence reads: CATKQVSGYTF. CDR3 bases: TGTGCCACGAAACAGGTCTCTGGCTACACCTTC.

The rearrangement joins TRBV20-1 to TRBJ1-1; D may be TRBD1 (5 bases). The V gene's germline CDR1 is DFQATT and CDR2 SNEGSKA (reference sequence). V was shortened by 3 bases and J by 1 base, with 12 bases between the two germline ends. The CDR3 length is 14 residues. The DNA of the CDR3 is TGCAGTGCTAGTGACCAGACAGCGAACACTGAAGCTTTCTTT. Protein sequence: CSASDQTANTEAFF.

CDR3 bases: TGCAGCGTACGGGGGGGCCTGGGCACCGGGGAGCTGTTTTTT. This encodes CSVRGGLGTGELFF. The rearrangement joins TRBV29-1 to TRBJ2-2; TRBD2 aligns across 8 bases. V dropped 6 bases and J dropped 4; count of bases not matched to a gene: 7. The CDR3 contains 14 residues. Per the germline V gene, CDR1 is SQVTM and CDR2 is ANQGSEA.

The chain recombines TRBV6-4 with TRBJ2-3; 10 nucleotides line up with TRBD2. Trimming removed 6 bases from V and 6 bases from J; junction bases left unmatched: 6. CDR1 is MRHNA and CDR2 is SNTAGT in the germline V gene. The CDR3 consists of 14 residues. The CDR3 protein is CASSPAGGRDTQYF. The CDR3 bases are TGTGCCAGCAGCCCAGCGGGGGGGCGGGATACGCAGTATTTT.

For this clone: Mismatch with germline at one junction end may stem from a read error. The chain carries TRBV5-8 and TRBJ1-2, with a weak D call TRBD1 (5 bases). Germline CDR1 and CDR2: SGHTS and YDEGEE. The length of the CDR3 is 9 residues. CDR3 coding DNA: TGTGCCAGCAGCTTGGACAGGCTCTTC. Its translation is CASSLDRLF.

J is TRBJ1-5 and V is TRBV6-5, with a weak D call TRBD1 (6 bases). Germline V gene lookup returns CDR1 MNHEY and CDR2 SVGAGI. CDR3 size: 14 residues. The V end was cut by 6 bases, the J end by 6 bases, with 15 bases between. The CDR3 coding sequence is TGTGCCAGCAGGACGACAGGAGTTTCTCAGCCCCAGCATTTT. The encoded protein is CASRTTGVSQPQHF.

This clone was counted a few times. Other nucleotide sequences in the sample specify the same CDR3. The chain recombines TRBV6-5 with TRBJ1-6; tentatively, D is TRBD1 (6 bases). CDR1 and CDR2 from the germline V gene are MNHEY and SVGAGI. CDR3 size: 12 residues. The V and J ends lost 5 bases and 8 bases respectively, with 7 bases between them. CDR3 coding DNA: TGTGCCAGCAGTCGACAGGATTCACCCCTCCACTTT. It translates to CASSRQDSPLHF.

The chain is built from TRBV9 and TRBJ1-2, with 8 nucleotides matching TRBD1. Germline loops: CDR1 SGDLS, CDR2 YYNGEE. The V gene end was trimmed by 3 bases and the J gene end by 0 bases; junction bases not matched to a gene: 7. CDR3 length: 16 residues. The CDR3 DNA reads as TGTGCCAGCAGCGCAGGGACAGGAGCTCCTAACTATGGCTACACCTTC. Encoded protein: CASSAGTGAPNYGYTF.

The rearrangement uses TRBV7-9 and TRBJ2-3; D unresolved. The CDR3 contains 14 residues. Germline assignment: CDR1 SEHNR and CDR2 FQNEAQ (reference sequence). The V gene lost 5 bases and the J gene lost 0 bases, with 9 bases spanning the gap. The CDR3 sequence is CASSAERSTDTQYF. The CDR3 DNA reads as TGTGCCAGCAGCGCGGAGAGAAGCACAGATACGCAGTATTTT.

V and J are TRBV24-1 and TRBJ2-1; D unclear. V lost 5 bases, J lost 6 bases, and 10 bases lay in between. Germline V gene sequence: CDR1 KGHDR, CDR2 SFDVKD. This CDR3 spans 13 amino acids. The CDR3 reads CATSAFRVNEQFF. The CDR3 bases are TGTGCCACCAGTGCATTCCGGGTCAATGAGCAGTTCTTC.

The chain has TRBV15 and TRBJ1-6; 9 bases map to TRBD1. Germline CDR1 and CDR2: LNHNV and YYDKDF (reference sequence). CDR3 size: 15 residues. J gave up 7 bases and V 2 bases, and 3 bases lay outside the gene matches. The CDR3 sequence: CATSRQDRGNSPLHF. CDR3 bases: TGTGCCACCAGCAGACAGGACAGGGGCAATTCACCCCTCCACTTT.

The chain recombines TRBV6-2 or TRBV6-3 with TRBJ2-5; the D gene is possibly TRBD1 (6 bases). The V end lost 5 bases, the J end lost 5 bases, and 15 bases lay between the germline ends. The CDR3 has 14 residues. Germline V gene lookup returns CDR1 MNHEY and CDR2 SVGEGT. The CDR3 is CASSPGQFRETQYF. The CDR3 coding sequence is TGTGCCAGCAGTCCAGGACAGTTTCGGGAGACCCAGTACTTC.

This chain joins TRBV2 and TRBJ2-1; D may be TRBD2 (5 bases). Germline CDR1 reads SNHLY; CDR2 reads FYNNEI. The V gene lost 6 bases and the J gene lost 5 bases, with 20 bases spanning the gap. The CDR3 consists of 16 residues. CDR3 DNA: TGTGCCAGCAGGGACCTAGCTTGGCGCCCTAACAATGAGCAGTTCTTC. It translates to CASRDLAWRPNNEQFF.

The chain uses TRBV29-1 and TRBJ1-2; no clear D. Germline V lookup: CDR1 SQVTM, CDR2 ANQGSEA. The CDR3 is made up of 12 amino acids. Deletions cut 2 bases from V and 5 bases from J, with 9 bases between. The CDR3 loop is CSVEMATYGYTF. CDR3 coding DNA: TGCAGCGTTGAAATGGCGACTTATGGCTACACCTTC. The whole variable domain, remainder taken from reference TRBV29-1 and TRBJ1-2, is SAVISQKPSRDICQRGTSLTIQCQVDSQVTMMFWYRQQPGQSLTLIATANQGSEATYESGFVIDKFPISRPNLTFSTLTVSNMSPEDSSIYLCSVEMATYGYTFGSGTRLTVV.

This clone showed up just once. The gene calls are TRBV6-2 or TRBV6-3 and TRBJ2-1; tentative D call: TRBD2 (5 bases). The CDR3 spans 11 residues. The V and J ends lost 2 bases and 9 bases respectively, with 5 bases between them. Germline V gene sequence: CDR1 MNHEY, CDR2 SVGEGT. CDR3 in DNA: TGTGCCAGCAGTTACGCGGGTGAGCAGTTCTTC. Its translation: CASSYAGEQFF.

CDR3 in DNA: TGCGCCAGCAGTGCAAGGCTAGCGGGGAACAATGAGCAGTTCTTC. The encoded protein is CASSARLAGNNEQFF. The rearrangement uses TRBV10-2 and TRBJ2-1; TRBD2 aligns across 9 bases. Germline values: CDR1 WSHSY, CDR2 SAAADI. The CDR3 is 15 residues long. V dropped 4 bases and J dropped 5; count of bases not matched to a gene: 6.